Below are 32 T cell receptor beta chains sequenced from a single sample in a study of blood T cell repertoires in COVID-19. The repertoire was sequenced with immunoSEQ multiplex PCR; TCRdb's copy has only in-frame clones and lacks some. The sample has 120,000 to 150,000 clones; around 84% are singletons. Sequencing was performed on peripheral blood. The receptors stem from a human donor in a cohort sampled during active COVID-19.

This clone was detected only a few times. Other DNA sequences in the sample encode the same CDR3. This chain uses TRBV5-1 with TRBJ2-5; 8 bases are shared with TRBD1. Trimming cost V 2 bases and J 5 bases; bases outside gene matches: 5. Per the germline V gene, CDR1 is SGHRS and CDR2 is YFSETQ. The CDR3 is made up of 14 amino acids. The CDR3 nucleotides are TGCGCCAGCAGCTTCCAGGGGGCCGGGGAGACCCAGTACTTC. Translated, it gives CASSFQGAGETQYF.

The gene calls are TRBV28 and TRBJ1-1; D unresolved. This CDR3 is 12 amino acids long. V lost 6 bases to trimming and J lost 6 bases, with 11 bases between them. Per the germline V gene, CDR1 is MDHEN and CDR2 is SYDVKM. DNA of the CDR3: TGTGCCAGCAGCCCAGCGAGCCCTGAAGCTTTCTTT. Residues: CASSPASPEAFF.

V is TRBV6-4 and J is TRBJ2-7; 7 nucleotides line up with TRBD2. V lost 0 bases and J lost 2; bases outside the gene matches: 10. The CDR3 runs to 17 residues. Germline V lookup: CDR1 MRHNA, CDR2 SNTAGT. The CDR3 sequence: CASSDSKGWEGPYEQYF. The CDR3 nucleotides read TGTGCCAGCAGTGACTCGAAGGGCTGGGAGGGACCCTACGAGCAGTACTTC.

The chain joins TRBV7-2 to TRBJ2-3; 10 nucleotides agree with TRBD1. CDR3 length equals 17 residues. The trim removed 4 bases at V and 4 bases at J, leaving 11 bases unmatched. Germline CDR1 SGHTA, CDR2 FQGNSA. CDR3 protein: CASSSTLGTGVADTQYF. CDR3 nucleotide sequence: TGTGCCAGCAGCTCCACACTCGGGACAGGGGTGGCAGATACGCAGTATTTT.

The gene calls are TRBV6-5 and TRBJ2-7; weak D call: TRBD1 (6 bases). This CDR3 has 15 residues. Trimming shortened V by 4 bases and J by 0 bases, and 13 bases separated the two germline ends. The germline V gene has CDR1 MNHEY and CDR2 SVGAGI. The DNA for the CDR3 is TGTGCCAGCAGTTCCACCGGGACAAGCTCCTACGAGCAGTACTTC. It is translated as CASSSTGTSSYEQYF.

This clone was counted ten times or more. The rearrangement links TRBV28 to TRBJ2-1; 8 positions agree with TRBD2. V trimming: 3 bases; J trimming: 2 bases; junction bases outside the gene matches: 12. The CDR3 spans 18 residues. Germline V gene lookup returns CDR1 MDHEN and CDR2 SYDVKM. The CDR3 DNA sequence: TGTGCCAGCAGTTTCCCGCAAAGGACTAGCCTAGCCTACAATGAGCAGTTCTTC. This codes for CASSFPQRTSLAYNEQFF.

This clone occurred a few times. CDR3 in DNA: TGTGCCAGCAGTTTGGACAGCTCATATCAGCCCCAGCATTTT. Residues: CASSLDSSYQPQHF. The rearrangement links TRBV27 to TRBJ1-5; possible D gene TRBD1, 6 bases. There are 14 residues in the CDR3. Germline V gene lookup returns CDR1 MNHEY and CDR2 SMNVEV (reference sequence). V was shortened by 3 bases and J by 5 bases, with 11 bases between the two germline ends.

This clone was counted once. This chain connects TRBV19 to TRBJ2-7; 10 nucleotides match TRBD2. J gave up 4 bases and V 5 bases, and 8 bases lay outside the gene matches. The germline gives CDR1 LNHDA, CDR2 SQIVND (reference sequence). This CDR3 has 15 amino acids. CDR3 residues: CASSHASGGKYEQYF. The CDR3 nucleotides read TGTGCCAGTAGTCACGCTAGCGGGGGAAAATACGAGCAGTACTTC.

V usage is TRBV4-1 and J usage is TRBJ2-5; the D gene is possibly TRBD2 (5 bases). The germline V gene has CDR1 MGHRA and CDR2 YSYEKL. The CDR3 runs 13 residues. V was trimmed by 0 bases and J by 5 bases, leaving 7 bases between them. The DNA of the CDR3 is TGCGCCAGCAGCCAAGAGGGAGTGGAGACCCAGTACTTC. Amino acids: CASSQEGVETQYF.

The rearrangement joins TRBV30 to TRBJ1-2, with 8 positions matching TRBD1. CDR3 length: 15 residues. Germline loops: CDR1 GTSNPN, CDR2 SVGIG (reference sequence). V was pared by 5 bases and J by 4 bases, with 12 bases of the junction left unmatched. CDR3 in DNA: TGTGCCTGGCACGTTTGGACAGGGCCGGGCTATGGCTACACCTTC. Protein sequence: CAWHVWTGPGYGYTF.

The genes are TRBV28 and TRBJ1-1; 9 bases are a match to TRBD1. Germline V gene lookup returns CDR1 MDHEN and CDR2 SYDVKM. V lost 7 bases to trimming and J lost 4 bases; unmatched junction nucleotides: 13. The CDR3 sequence is 16 residues long. This CDR3 is CASIWGGTGMATEAFF. DNA of the CDR3: TGTGCCAGCATCTGGGGAGGGACAGGGATGGCCACTGAAGCTTTCTTT.

The J gene is TRBJ2-3, the V gene TRBV7-9; D perhaps matches TRBD2 (6 bases). This CDR3 is built from 16 residues. Trimming stripped 5 bases from V and 3 bases from J, with 18 bases between. The germline CDR1 and CDR2 sequences are SEHNR and FQNEAQ (reference sequence). CDR3 bases: TGTGCCAGCAGCCCACCGGAGGGGCCGAGGACAGATACGCAGTATTTT. As protein: CASSPPEGPRTDTQYF.

This clone was recorded only once. The chain has TRBV27 and TRBJ2-1; 8 bases are shared with TRBD1. CDR1 is MNHEY and CDR2 is SMNVEV in the germline V gene (reference sequence). V shed 5 bases and J 0 bases; nucleotides not matched to a gene: 3. There are 15 residues in the CDR3. The CDR3: CASSAGGSSYNEQFF. The DNA of the CDR3 is TGTGCCAGCAGTGCAGGGGGCAGCTCCTACAATGAGCAGTTCTTC.

The V and J genes are TRBV9 and TRBJ2-3, with a tentative D call TRBD2 (5 bases). This CDR3 contains 14 residues. Trimming left V 0 bases short and J 8 bases short, with 13 bases between. Germline CDR1 SGDLS, CDR2 YYNGEE. The CDR3 spells CASSVAAGGPTQYF. The CDR3 coding sequence is TGTGCCAGCAGCGTAGCGGCAGGAGGCCCTACGCAGTATTTT.

The CDR3 here is CASSSELASGSYNEQFF. CDR3 coding DNA: TGTGCCAGCAGCTCCGAACTAGCGAGCGGTTCCTACAATGAGCAGTTCTTC. J is TRBJ2-1 and V is TRBV5-8, with 7 bases that match TRBD2. From germline, CDR1 is SGHTS and CDR2 YDEGEE. With 3 bases clipped from V and 1 base from J, the junction kept 10 bases outside the gene matches. The CDR3 length is 17 residues. Filled out from reference TRBV5-8 and TRBJ2-1, the complete variable domain reads EAGVTQSPTHLIKTRGQQATLRCSPISGHTSVYWYQQALGLGLQFLLWYDEGEERNRGNFPPRFSGRQFPNYSSELNVNALELEDSALYLCASSSELASGSYNEQFFGPGTRLTVL.

The chain employs TRBV12-5 and TRBJ2-3, with 8 nucleotides matching TRBD1. CDR1 is LGHNT and CDR2 is FRNRAP in the germline V gene. The length of the CDR3 is 16 residues. V was clipped by 5 bases and J by 2 bases; unmatched bases: 9. The CDR3 region is CASGPGGTGHTDTQYF. The CDR3 DNA follows: TGTGCTAGTGGTCCAGGGGGGACAGGACACACAGATACGCAGTATTTT.

The rearrangement uses TRBV2 and TRBJ2-7; 7 nucleotides align to TRBD2. The trim removed 7 bases at V and 2 bases at J, leaving 8 bases unmatched. This CDR3 contains 14 residues. Germline CDR1 and CDR2: SNHLY and FYNNEI. The CDR3 DNA reads as TGTGCCAGCACGAATTCTAGCGGTACCTACGAGCAGTACTTC. The encoded protein is CASTNSSGTYEQYF. The whole variable domain, remainder taken from reference TRBV2 and TRBJ2-7, is EPEVTQTPSHQVTQMGQEVILRCVPISNHLYFYWYRQILGQKVEFLVSFYNNEISEKSEIFDDQFSVERPDGSNFTLKIRSTKLEDSAMYFCASTNSSGTYEQYFGPGTRLTVT.

V gene TRBV6-4 combines with J gene TRBJ1-1, with D unresolved. The CDR3 spans 16 residues. Germline assignment: CDR1 MRHNA and CDR2 SNTAGT. The V end lost 2 bases, the J end lost 5 bases, and 18 bases lay between the germline ends. CDR3 nucleotide sequence: TGTGCCAGCAGTGACCGCAGCAGAGGGTGGACGACTGAAGCTTTCTTT. Protein: CASSDRSRGWTTEAFF.

The chain is built from TRBV19 and TRBJ2-7, with 9 bases lining up with TRBD1. The germline V gene has CDR1 LNHDA and CDR2 SQIVND (reference sequence). V shed 3 bases, J shed 3 bases, and the junction held 3 bases outside the gene matches. This CDR3 region has 14 residues. CDR3 protein: CASSIAGQGYEQYF. In nucleotides, the CDR3 is TGTGCCAGTAGTATTGCGGGACAGGGCTACGAGCAGTACTTC.

The chain has TRBV6-1 and TRBJ2-7; TRBD2 aligns across 7 bases. Per the germline V gene, CDR1 is MNHNS and CDR2 is SASEGT. The CDR3 runs 15 residues. V was clipped by 3 bases and J by 1 base; unmatched bases: 6. The CDR3 bases are TGTGCCAGCAGTGACGAGCGGGGATCTTCCTACGAGCAGTACTTC. This encodes CASSDERGSSYEQYF.

The CDR3 is CASSLGAGSGANVLTF. CDR3 DNA sequence: TGCGCCAGCAGCTTGGGAGCAGGGTCTGGGGCCAACGTCCTGACTTTC. This sequence joins TRBV5-1 and TRBJ2-6, with a weak D call TRBD1 (5 bases). Germline V gene data show CDR1 as SGHRS and CDR2 as YFSETQ. CDR3 length: 16 residues. The V end was cut by 0 bases, the J end by 1 base, with 8 bases between. Full variable domain (outside the CDR3, taken from reference TRBV5-1 and TRBJ2-6): KAGVTQTPRYLIKTRGQQVTLSCSPISGHRSVSWYQQTPGQGLQFLFEYFSETQRNKGNFPGRFSGRQFSNSRSEMNVSTLELGDSALYLCASSLGAGSGANVLTFGAGSRLTVL.

This sequence joins TRBV2 and TRBJ1-2, with D possibly matching TRBD1 (5 bases). V was shortened by 2 bases and J by 4 bases, with 17 bases between the two germline ends. Germline lookup yields CDR1 SNHLY and CDR2 FYNNEI. The CDR3 loop spans 16 amino acids. The CDR3 loop is CASSETGGEASYGYTF. DNA of the CDR3: TGTGCCAGCAGTGAAACGGGGGGGGAGGCCTCCTATGGCTACACCTTC. Based on the CDR3 plus reference TRBV2 and TRBJ1-2, the full variable domain is EPEVTQTPSHQVTQMGQEVILRCVPISNHLYFYWYRQILGQKVEFLVSFYNNEISEKSEIFDDQFSVERPDGSNFTLKIRSTKLEDSAMYFCASSETGGEASYGYTFGSGTRLTVV.

V and J are TRBV4-1 and TRBJ2-3, with 12 bases identical to TRBD2. The V segment lost 3 bases and the J segment 1 base; nucleotides outside the gene matches: 14. The germline CDR1 and CDR2 sequences are MGHRA and YSYEKL. The length of the CDR3 is 20 residues. CDR3 DNA sequence: TGCGCCAGCAGCCATCTAACTAGCGGGGGGCTCCCACGGGGCACAGATACGCAGTATTTT. Translated: CASSHLTSGGLPRGTDTQYF.

The gene calls are TRBV2 and TRBJ1-5; D might be TRBD1 (5 bases). Germline V gives CDR1 SNHLY, CDR2 FYNNEI. CDR3 length equals 14 residues. The ends were cut back, 7 bases at V and 6 bases at J, with 16 bases in the middle. The CDR3 spells CASTFGEGSQPQHF. CDR3 sequence (DNA): TGTGCCAGCACTTTTGGGGAGGGGTCTCAGCCCCAGCATTTT. The whole variable domain, filled in from reference TRBV2 and TRBJ1-5, reads EPEVTQTPSHQVTQMGQEVILRCVPISNHLYFYWYRQILGQKVEFLVSFYNNEISEKSEIFDDQFSVERPDGSNFTLKIRSTKLEDSAMYFCASTFGEGSQPQHFGDGTRLSIL.

The CDR3 DNA sequence: TGTGCCAGCAGCTCCTCAGCGGGGGGGCGAGAATACTTC. Translated: CASSSSAGGREYF. V usage is TRBV7-3 and J usage is TRBJ2-7, with 10 bases fitting TRBD2. The V and J ends lost 4 bases and 13 bases, in that order; junction bases with no gene match: 10. Germline V CDR1 and CDR2: SGHTA, FQGTGA. The CDR3 runs to 13 residues.

The chain recombines TRBV18 with TRBJ2-7; 7 bases map to TRBD2. CDR3 length: 15 residues. CDR1 and CDR2 from the germline V gene are KGHSH and LQKENI. Trimming took 6 bases from V and 1 from J; bases not matched to a gene: 9. The CDR3 sequence: CASSLASGVSYEQYF. The CDR3 DNA sequence: TGTGCCAGCTCGCTCGCCAGCGGGGTATCCTACGAGCAGTACTTC.

CDR3 nucleotides: TGTGCCACCAGTGGTATCAGCGGGAGTAACACCGGGGAGCTGTTTTTT. It specifies CATSGISGSNTGELFF. The chain uses TRBV24-1 and TRBJ2-2, with TRBD2 matching 8 bases. CDR3 length equals 16 residues. Germline V CDR1 and CDR2: KGHDR, SFDVKD. V shed 5 bases, J shed 2 bases, and the junction held 6 bases outside the gene matches.

The rearrangement uses TRBV18 and TRBJ2-1; 7 nucleotides align to TRBD2. V trimming: 4 bases; J trimming: 8 bases; junction bases outside the gene matches: 11. The germline V gene encodes CDR1 KGHSH and CDR2 LQKENI. The CDR3 consists of 15 residues. CDR3 sequence (DNA): TGTGCCAGCTCACTCGGCGGGGGATGGGGGGATGAGCAGTTCTTC. Amino acid sequence: CASSLGGGWGDEQFF.

V and J are TRBV6-6 and TRBJ1-2; 9 positions agree with TRBD1. The V gene's germline CDR1 is MNHNY and CDR2 SVGAGI (reference sequence). Trimming took 0 bases from V and 6 from J; bases not matched to a gene: 2. The CDR3 loop spans 14 amino acids. CDR3 in DNA: TGTGCCAGCAGTTACTCGAGACAGGGGGATGGCTACACCTTC. It is translated as CASSYSRQGDGYTF.

V is TRBV9 and J is TRBJ1-6; D is perhaps TRBD1 (6 bases). Germline CDR1 is SGDLS and CDR2 is YYNGEE. CDR3 size: 21 residues. V was trimmed by 0 bases and J by 0 bases, leaving 22 bases between them. The chain's CDR3 is CASSVGGGPGVPSSYNSPLHF. DNA of the CDR3: TGTGCCAGCAGCGTAGGTGGTGGTCCAGGGGTACCTAGCTCCTATAATTCACCCCTCCACTTT.

The rearrangement joins TRBV18 to TRBJ2-5; 11 bases fit TRBD2. CDR1 is KGHSH and CDR2 is LQKENI in the germline V gene. Trimming at V came to 0 bases and at J to 5 bases, leaving 5 bases not matched to a gene. There are 16 residues in the CDR3. The CDR3 region is CASSPPKVAGGETQYF. For the CDR3, the DNA is TGTGCCAGCTCACCACCAAAGGTAGCGGGAGGGGAGACCCAGTACTTC.

The J gene is TRBJ1-2, the V gene TRBV12-3 or TRBV12-4; D is unresolved. Trimming took 5 bases from V and 5 from J, leaving 6 bases between them. CDR3 length equals 11 residues. The CDR3 is CASSPQYGYTF. The CDR3 bases are TGTGCCAGCAGTCCCCAGTATGGCTACACCTTC.